The T cell receptor (beta chain) described here comes from a study of OX40 agonist ivuxolimab in advanced cancers. Overall study: Melanoma, hepatocellular carcinoma, head and neck or renal cell cancer occurred in dose-escalation patients.

Some clones are missing from TCRdb's copy, which holds only in-frame ones; the method was immunoSEQ multiplex PCR. The sample yields about 22,000 clones, 70% to 90% seen once. Study-wide results and limits: Low normalized clonal expansion also occurred in some nonresponding patients. On average, CD8+ T cells had more expanded clones than CD4+.

No patient had autoimmune disease or received systemic immunosuppression. With regard to this clone: What it binds is not known.

Germline lookup yields CDR1 MNHEY and CDR2 SMNVEV (reference sequence). The junction had 5 bases not matched to a gene; V was cut back by 3 bases and J by 3 bases. The CDR3 sequence is 14 residues long. The chain links TRBV27 to TRBJ2-7; 7 bases match TRBD1. This specimen was CD4+ or CD8+ T cells sorted from blood, taken in a trial of the OX40 agonist ivuxolimab. The receptor comes from an adult with an advanced solid tumor such as melanoma, head and neck, liver or kidney cancer. The DNA of the CDR3 is TGTGCCAGCAGTTTCGGGACAGCTAACTACGAGCAGTACTTC. This gives the protein CASSFGTANYEQYF.